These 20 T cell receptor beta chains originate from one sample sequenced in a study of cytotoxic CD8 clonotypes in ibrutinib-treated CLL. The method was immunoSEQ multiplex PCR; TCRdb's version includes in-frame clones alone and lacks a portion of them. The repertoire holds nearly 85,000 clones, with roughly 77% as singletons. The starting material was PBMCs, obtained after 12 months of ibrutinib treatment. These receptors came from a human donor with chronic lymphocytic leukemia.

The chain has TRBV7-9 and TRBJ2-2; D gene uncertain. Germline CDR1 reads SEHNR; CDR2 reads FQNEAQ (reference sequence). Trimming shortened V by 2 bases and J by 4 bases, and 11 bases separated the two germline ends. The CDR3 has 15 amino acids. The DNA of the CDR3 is TGTGCCAGCAGCTTACTGGGCGGATTCACCGGGGAGCTGTTTTTT. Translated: CASSLLGGFTGELFF.

Written as DNA, the CDR3 is TGTGCCACCAGCAGGGTGGGTCGGTCGGGAAACACCATATATTTT. Residues: CATSRVGRSGNTIYF. The rearrangement uses TRBV15 and TRBJ1-3; no firm D call. There are 15 residues in the CDR3. Germline CDR1 is LNHNV and CDR2 is YYDKDF (reference sequence). The V end was cut by 3 bases, the J end by 4 bases, with 13 bases between.

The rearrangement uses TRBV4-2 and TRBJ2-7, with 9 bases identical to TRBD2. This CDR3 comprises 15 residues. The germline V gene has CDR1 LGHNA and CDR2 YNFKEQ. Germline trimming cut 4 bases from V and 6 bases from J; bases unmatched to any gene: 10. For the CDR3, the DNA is TGTGCCAGCAGCCCTCTTGCGGGAGGGCCCGGCGAGCAGTACTTC. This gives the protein CASSPLAGGPGEQYF.

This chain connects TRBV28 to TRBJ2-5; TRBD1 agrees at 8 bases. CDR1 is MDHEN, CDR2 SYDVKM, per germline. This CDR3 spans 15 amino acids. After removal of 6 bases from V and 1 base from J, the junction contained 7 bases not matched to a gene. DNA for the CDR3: TGTGCCAGCAGGTTAACAGGGGGGCCCCAAGAGACCCAGTACTTC. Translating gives CASRLTGGPQETQYF.

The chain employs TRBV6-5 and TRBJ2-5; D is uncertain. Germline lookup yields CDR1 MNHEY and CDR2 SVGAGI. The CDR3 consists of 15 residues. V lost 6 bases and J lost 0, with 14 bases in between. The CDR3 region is CASRSAKPYQETQYF. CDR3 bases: TGTGCCAGCAGGTCAGCCAAACCGTACCAAGAGACCCAGTACTTC.

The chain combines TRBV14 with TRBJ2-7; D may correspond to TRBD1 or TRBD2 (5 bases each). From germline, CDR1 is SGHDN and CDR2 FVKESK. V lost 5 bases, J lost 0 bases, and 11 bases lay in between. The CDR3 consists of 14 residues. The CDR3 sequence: CASSGTVSSYEQYF. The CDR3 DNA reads TGTGCCAGCAGCGGGACGGTCAGCTCCTACGAGCAGTACTTC.

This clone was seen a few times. CDR3 amino acids: CASSVGGWSEKLFF. The CDR3 nucleotides read TGTGCCAGCAGCGTTGGGGGGTGGAGTGAAAAACTGTTTTTT. This chain uses TRBV9 with TRBJ1-4, with D possibly TRBD1 on 5 matching bases. This CDR3 comprises 14 residues. In germline, CDR1 is SGDLS, CDR2 YYNGEE. Trimming took 2 bases from V and 7 from J, leaving 12 bases between them.

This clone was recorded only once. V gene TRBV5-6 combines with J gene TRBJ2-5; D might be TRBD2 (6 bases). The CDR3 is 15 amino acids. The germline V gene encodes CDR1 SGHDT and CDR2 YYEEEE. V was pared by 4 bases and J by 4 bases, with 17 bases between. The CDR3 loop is CASSGAGGGRETQYF. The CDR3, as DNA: TGTGCCAGCAGCGGGGCCGGGGGAGGTCGAGAGACCCAGTACTTC.

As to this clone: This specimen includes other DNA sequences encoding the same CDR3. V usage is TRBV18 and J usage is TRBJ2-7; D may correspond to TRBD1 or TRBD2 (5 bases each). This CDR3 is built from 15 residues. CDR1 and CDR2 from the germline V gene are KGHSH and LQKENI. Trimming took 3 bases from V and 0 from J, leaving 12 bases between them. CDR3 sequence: CASSPGTASSYEQYF. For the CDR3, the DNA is TGTGCCAGCTCACCGGGGACGGCGAGCTCCTACGAGCAGTACTTC.

The CDR3 loop is CASSPGQGVRPQHF. DNA for the CDR3: TGCGCCAGCAGCCCGGGACAGGGAGTACGGCCCCAGCATTTT. The genes are TRBV5-1 and TRBJ1-5; the match to TRBD1 covers 9 bases. This CDR3 is built from 14 residues. J lost 9 bases, V lost 4 bases, and 8 bases had no gene match. Germline V gives CDR1 SGHRS, CDR2 YFSETQ. The full variable domain, in which reference TRBV5-1 and TRBJ1-5 provide the parts outside the CDR3, is KAGVTQTPRYLIKTRGQQVTLSCSPISGHRSVSWYQQTPGQGLQFLFEYFSETQRNKGNFPGRFSGRQFSNSRSEMNVSTLELGDSALYLCASSPGQGVRPQHFGDGTRLSIL.

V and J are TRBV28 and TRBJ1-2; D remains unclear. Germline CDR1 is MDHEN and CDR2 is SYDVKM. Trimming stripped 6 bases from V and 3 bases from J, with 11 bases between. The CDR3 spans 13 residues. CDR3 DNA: TGTGCCAGCAGGCCCAGCGGGGACTATGGCTACACCTTC. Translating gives CASRPSGDYGYTF.

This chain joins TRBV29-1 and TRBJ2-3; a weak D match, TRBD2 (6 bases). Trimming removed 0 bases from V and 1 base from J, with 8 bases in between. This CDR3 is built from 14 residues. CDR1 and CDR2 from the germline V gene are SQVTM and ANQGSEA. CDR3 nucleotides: TGCAGCGTTGAAGACACGGGGGGCACAGATACGCAGTATTTT. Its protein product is CSVEDTGGTDTQYF.

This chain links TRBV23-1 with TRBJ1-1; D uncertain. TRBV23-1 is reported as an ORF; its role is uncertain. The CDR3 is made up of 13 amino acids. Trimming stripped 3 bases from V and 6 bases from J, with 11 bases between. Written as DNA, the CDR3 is TGCGCCAGCAGTCAGGCAACGGGGTCTGAAGCTTTCTTT. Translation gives CASSQATGSEAFF.

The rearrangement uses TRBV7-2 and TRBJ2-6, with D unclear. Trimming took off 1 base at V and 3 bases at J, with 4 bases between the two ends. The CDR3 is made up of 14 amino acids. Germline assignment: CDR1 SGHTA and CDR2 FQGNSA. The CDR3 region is CASSLGFGANVLTF. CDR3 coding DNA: TGTGCCAGCAGCTTAGGGTTTGGGGCCAACGTCCTGACTTTC.

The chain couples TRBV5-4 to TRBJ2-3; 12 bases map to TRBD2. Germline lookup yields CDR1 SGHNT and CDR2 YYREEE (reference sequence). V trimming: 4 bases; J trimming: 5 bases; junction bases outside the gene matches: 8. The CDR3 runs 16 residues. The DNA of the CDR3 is TGTGCCAGCAGCACCCGACTAGCGGGGGAGGGAGATACGCAGTATTTT. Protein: CASSTRLAGEGDTQYF.

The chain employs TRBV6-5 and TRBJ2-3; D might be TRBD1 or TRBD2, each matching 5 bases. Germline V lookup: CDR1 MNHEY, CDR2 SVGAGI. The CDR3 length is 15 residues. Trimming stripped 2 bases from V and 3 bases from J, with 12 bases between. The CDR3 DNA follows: TGTGCCAGCAGTTACGGGGACGGCCAAACAGATACGCAGTATTTT. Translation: CASSYGDGQTDTQYF.

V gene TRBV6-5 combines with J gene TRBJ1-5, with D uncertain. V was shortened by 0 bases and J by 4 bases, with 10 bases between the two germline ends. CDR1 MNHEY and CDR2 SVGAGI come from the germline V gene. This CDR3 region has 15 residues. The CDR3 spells CASSYSKKGNQPQHF. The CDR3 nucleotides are TGTGCCAGCAGTTACTCAAAAAAAGGAAATCAGCCCCAGCATTTT.

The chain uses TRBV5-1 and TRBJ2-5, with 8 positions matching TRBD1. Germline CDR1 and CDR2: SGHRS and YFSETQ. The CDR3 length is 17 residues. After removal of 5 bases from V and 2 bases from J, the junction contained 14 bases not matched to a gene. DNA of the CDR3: TGCGCCAGCAGGCTACGGCCCCGGACAGGGCAACAAGAGACCCAGTACTTC. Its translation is CASRLRPRTGQQETQYF. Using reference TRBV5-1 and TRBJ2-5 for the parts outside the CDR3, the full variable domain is KAGVTQTPRYLIKTRGQQVTLSCSPISGHRSVSWYQQTPGQGLQFLFEYFSETQRNKGNFPGRFSGRQFSNSRSEMNVSTLELGDSALYLCASRLRPRTGQQETQYFGPGTRLLVL.

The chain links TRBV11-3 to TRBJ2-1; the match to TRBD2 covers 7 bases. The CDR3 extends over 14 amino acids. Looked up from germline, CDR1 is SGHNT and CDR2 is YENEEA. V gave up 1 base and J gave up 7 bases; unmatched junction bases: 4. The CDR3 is CASSLGPGRNEQFF. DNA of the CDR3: TGTGCCAGCAGCTTAGGCCCCGGGAGGAATGAGCAGTTCTTC.

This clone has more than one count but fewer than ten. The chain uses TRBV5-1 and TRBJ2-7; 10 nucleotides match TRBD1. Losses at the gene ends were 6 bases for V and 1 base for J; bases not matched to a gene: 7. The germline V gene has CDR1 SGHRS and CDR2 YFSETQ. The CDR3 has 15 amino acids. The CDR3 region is CASKTGQGGSYEQYF. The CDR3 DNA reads TGCGCCAGCAAGACAGGACAGGGGGGGTCCTACGAGCAGTACTTC.